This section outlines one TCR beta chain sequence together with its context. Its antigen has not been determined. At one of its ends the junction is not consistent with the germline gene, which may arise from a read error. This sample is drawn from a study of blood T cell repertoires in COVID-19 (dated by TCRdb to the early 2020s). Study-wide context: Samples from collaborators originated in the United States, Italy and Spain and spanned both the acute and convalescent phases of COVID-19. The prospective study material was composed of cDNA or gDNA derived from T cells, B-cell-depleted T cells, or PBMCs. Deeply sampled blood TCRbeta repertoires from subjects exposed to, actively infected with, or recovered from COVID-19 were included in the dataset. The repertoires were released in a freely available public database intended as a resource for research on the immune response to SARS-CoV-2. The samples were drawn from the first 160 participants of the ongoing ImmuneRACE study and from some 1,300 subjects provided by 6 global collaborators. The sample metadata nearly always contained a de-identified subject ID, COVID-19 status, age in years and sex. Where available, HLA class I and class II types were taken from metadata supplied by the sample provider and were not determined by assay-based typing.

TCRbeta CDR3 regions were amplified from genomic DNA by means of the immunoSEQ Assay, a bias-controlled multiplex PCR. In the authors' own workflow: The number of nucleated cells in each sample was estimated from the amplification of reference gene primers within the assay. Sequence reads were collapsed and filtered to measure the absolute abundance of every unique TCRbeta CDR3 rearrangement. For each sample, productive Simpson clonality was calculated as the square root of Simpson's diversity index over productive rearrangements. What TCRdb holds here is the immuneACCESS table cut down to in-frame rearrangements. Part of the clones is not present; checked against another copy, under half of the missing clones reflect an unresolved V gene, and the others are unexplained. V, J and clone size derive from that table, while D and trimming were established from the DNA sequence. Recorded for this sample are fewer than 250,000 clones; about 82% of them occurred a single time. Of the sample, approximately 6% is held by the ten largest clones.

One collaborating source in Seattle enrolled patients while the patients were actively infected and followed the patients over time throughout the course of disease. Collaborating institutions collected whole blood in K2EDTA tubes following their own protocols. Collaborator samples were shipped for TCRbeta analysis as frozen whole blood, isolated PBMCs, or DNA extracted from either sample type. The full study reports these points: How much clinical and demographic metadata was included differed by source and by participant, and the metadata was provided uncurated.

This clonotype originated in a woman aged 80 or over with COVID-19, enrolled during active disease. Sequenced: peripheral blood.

The CDR3 reads as follows: CASSQDTGQAF. The nucleotide sequence reads as follows: TGTGCCAGCAGCCAGGACACGGGACAGGCGTTT. The chain employs TRBV3-1 (or the pseudogene TRBV3-2) and TRBJ1-1; the central 8 bases match TRBD1. The germline V gene (reference sequence) sets CDR1 to LGHDT and CDR2 to YNNKEL. The CDR3 sequence holds 11 residues, the cysteine and phenylalanine included. Only CDR3 DNA remains: 33 bases, in frame from the first base.